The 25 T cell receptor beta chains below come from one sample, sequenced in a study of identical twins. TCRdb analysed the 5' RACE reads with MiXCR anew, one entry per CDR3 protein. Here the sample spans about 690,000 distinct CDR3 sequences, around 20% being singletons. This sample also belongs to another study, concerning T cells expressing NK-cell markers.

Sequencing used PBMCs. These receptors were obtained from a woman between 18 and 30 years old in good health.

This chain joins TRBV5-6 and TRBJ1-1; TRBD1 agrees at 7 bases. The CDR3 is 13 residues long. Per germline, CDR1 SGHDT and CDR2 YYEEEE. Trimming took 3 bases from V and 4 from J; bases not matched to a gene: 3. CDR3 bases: TGTGCCAGCAGCTCGGGACAGTTCACTGAAGCTTTCTTT. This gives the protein CASSSGQFTEAFF.

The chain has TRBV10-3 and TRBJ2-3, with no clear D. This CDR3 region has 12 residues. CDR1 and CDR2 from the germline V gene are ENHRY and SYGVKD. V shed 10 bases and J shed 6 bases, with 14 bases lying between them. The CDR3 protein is CATQSPGDTQYF. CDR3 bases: TGTGCCACCCAGTCCCCCGGGGATACGCAGTATTTT.

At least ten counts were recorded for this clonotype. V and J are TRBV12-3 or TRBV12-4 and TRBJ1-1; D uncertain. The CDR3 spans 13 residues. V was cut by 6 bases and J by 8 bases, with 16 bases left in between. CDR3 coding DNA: TGTGCCAGCAGGCGAACAAATGATGGAGAAGCTTTCTTT. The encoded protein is CASRRTNDGEAFF.

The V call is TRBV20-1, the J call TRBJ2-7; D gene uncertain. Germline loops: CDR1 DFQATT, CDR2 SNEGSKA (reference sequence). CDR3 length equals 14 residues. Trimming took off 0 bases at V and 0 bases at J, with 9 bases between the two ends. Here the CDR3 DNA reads TGCAGTGCTAGAGATCGATCCAACTCCTACGAGCAGTACTTC. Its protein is CSARDRSNSYEQYF.

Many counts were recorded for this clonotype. The CDR3: CASSLGRGQGRPGELFF. Written as DNA, the CDR3 is TGTGCCAGCAGCTTAGGGCGAGGACAGGGGCGACCGGGGGAGCTGTTTTTT. The chain joins TRBV11-3 to TRBJ2-2; 9 bases align to TRBD1. Germline assignment: CDR1 SGHNT and CDR2 YENEEA. V dropped 1 base and J dropped 8; count of bases not matched to a gene: 11. CDR3 size: 17 residues.

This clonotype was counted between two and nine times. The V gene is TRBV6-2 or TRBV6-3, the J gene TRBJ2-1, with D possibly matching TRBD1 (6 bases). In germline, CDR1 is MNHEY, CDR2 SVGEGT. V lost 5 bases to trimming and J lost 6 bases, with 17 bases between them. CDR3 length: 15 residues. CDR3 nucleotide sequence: TGTGCCAGCAGTCCAGCTCCACCAGGGGCCAATGAGCAGTTCTTC. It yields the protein CASSPAPPGANEQFF.

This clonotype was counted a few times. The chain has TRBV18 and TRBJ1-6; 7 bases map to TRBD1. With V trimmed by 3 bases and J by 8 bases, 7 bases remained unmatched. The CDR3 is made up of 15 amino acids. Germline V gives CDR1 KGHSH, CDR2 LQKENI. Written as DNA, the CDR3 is TGTGCCAGCTCACCTTCTAGGGGGCTGCATTCACCCCTCCACTTT. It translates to CASSPSRGLHSPLHF.

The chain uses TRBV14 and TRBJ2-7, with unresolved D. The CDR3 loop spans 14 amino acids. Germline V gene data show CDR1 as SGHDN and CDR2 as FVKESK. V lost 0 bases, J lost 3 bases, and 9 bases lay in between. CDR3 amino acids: CASSQDWRSYEQYF. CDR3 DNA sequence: TGTGCCAGCAGCCAAGATTGGCGGAGCTACGAGCAGTACTTC.

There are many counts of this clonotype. CDR3 coding DNA: TGCAGTGCAAACGAGGGGTCCCATGGCTACACCTTC. This sequence encodes CSANEGSHGYTF. The V and J genes are TRBV20-1 and TRBJ1-2; TRBD1 is a possible D gene (5 bases). This CDR3 contains 12 residues. The ends were cut back, 6 bases at V and 6 bases at J, with 14 bases in the middle. The germline V gene has CDR1 DFQATT and CDR2 SNEGSKA (reference sequence).

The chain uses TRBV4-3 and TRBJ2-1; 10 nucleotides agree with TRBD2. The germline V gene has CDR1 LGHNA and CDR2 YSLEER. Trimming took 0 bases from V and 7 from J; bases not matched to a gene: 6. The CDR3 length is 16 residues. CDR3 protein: CASSQESGRARNEQFF. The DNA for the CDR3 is TGCGCCAGCAGCCAAGAAAGCGGGAGGGCCAGGAATGAGCAGTTCTTC.

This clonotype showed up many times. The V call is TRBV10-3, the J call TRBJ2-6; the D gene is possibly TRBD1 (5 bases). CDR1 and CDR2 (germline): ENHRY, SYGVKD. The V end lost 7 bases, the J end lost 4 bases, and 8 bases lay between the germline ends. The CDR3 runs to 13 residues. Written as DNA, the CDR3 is TGTGCCATCAACCCAGGGGGGGCCAACGTCCTGACTTTC. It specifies CAINPGGANVLTF.

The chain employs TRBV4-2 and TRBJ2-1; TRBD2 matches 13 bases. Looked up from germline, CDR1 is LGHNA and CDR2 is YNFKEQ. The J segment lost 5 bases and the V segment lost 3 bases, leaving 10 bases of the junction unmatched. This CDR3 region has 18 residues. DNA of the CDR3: TGTGCCAGCAGCCAGCCCCAAGCAACTAGCGGGGGGGACAATGAGCAGTTCTTC. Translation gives CASSQPQATSGGDNEQFF.

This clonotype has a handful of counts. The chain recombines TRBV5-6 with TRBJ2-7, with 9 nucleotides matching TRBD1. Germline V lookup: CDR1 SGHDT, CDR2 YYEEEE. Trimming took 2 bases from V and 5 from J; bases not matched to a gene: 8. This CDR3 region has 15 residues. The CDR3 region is CASSLGDRAYHEQYF. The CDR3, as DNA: TGTGCCAGCAGCTTAGGGGACAGGGCGTACCACGAGCAGTACTTC.

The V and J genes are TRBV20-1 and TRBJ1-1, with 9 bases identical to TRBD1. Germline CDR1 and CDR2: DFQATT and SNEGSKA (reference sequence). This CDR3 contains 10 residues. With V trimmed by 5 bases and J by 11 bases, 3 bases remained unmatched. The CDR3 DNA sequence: TGCAGTGCTGGGGACAGGGATGCTTTCTTT. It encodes CSAGDRDAFF.

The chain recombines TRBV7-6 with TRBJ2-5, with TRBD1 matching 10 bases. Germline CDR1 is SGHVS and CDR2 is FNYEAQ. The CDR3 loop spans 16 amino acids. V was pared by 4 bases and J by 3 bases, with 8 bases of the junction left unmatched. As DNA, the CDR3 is TGTGCCAGCAGCTCGTACGGGACAGGGGAGGAAGAGACCCAGTACTTC. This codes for CASSSYGTGEEETQYF.

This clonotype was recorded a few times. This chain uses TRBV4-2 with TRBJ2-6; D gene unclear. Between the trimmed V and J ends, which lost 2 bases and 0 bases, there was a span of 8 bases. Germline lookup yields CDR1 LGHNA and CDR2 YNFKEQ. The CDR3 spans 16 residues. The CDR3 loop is CASSQYARSGANVLTF. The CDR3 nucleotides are TGTGCCAGCAGCCAATACGCCCGCTCTGGGGCCAACGTCCTGACTTTC.

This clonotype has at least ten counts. The CDR3 is CSASHQGRNNSPLHF. CDR3 in DNA: TGCAGTGCTAGCCATCAGGGACGAAATAATTCACCCCTCCACTTT. The gene calls are TRBV20-1 and TRBJ1-6, with D possibly TRBD1 on 5 matching bases. V shed 3 bases and J shed 5 bases, with 14 bases lying between them. The CDR3 sequence is 15 residues long. The germline CDR1 and CDR2 sequences are DFQATT and SNEGSKA (reference sequence).

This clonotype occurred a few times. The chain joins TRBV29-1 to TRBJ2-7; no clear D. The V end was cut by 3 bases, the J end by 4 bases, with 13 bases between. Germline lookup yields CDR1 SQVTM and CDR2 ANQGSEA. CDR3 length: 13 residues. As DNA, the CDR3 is TGCAGCGTTGAGTCGGATAAGGGATACGAGCAGTACTTC. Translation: CSVESDKGYEQYF.

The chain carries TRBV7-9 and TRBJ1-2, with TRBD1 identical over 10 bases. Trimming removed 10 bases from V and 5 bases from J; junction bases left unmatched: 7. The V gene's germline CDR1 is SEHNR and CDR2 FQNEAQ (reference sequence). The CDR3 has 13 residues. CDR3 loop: CAIPTGGGYGYTF. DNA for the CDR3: TGTGCCATCCCGACAGGGGGCGGTTATGGCTACACCTTC.

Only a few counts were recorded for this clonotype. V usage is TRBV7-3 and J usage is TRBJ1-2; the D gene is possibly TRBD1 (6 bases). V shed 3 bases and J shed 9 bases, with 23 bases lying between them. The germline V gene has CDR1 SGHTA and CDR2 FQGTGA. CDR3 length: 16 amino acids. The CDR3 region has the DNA TGTGCCAGCAGCTTGGGACACCGACAATTCTTGGATAGCTACACCTTC. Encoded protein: CASSLGHRQFLDSYTF.

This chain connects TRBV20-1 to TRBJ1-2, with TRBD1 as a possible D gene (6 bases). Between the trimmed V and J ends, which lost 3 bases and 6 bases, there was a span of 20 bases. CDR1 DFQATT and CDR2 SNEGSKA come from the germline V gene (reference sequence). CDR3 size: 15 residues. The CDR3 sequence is CSARTSNRVSHGYTF. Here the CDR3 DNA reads TGCAGTGCTAGGACAAGTAACAGGGTCTCGCATGGCTACACCTTC.

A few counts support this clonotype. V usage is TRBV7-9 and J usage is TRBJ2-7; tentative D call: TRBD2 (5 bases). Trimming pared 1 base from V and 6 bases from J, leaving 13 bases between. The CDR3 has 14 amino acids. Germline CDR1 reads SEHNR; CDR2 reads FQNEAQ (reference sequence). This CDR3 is CASSLEASPSEQYF. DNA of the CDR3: TGTGCCAGCAGCTTAGAGGCTAGCCCCAGCGAGCAGTACTTC. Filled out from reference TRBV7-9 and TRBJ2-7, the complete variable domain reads DTGVSQNPRHKITKRGQNVTFRCDPISEHNRLYWYRQTLGQGPEFLTYFQNEAQLEKSRLLSDRFSAERPKGSFSTLEIQRTEQGDSAMYLCASSLEASPSEQYFGPGTRLTVT.

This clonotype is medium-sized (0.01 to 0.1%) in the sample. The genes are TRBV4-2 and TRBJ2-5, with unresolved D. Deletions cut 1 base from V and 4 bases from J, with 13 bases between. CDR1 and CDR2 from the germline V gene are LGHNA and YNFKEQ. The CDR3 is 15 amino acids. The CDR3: CASSQGSQQPETQYF. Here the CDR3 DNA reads TGTGCCAGCAGCCAAGGGAGTCAGCAACCAGAGACCCAGTACTTC.

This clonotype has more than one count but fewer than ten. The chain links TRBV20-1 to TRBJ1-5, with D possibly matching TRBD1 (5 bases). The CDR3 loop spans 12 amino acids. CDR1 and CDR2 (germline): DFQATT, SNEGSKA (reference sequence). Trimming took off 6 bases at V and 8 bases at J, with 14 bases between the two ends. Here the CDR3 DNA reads TGCAGTGCCGGGGGGGTTGGGAAGCCCCAGCATTTT. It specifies CSAGGVGKPQHF.

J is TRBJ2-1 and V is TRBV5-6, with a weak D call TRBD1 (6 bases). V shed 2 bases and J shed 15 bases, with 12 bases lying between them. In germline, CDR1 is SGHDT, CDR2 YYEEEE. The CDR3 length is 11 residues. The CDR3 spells CASSLGGFRFF. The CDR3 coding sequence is TGTGCCAGCAGCTTAGGGGGATTTCGGTTCTTC.